This TCR beta chain was profiled in a study of blood T cell repertoires in acute mononucleosis (dated by TCRdb to 2018 to 2020). Regarding the complete study: Acute-phase samples, which represented the primary response, were collected within 2 weeks of symptom onset. In the acute phase, YVL-BR-specific cells accounted for a mean of approximately 2% of blood CD8 T cells, and GLC-BM-specific cells for a mean of about 1.1%. Mean blood EBV load was 3.5 to 4 log10 genome copies per million B cells during acute infection and around 2.5 at convalescence.

Sample time point, as interpreted from the label and publication: acute infectious mononucleosis, at clinical presentation within 2 weeks of symptom onset (visit 1). Over primary infection, the study followed CD8 T cell responses to two immunodominant EBV epitopes: BRLF1 109 (YVL-BR) and BMLF1 280 (GLC-BM). Primary EBV infection was taken to be indicated by a positive serum heterophile antibody test and EBV viral capsid antigen-specific IgM. As a first step, magnetic positive selection (MACS) was used to enrich total CD8 T cells from the PBMCs. A FACSAria III was used to sort live CD3+ CD8+ tetramer+ cells to a purity above 85%. A PE-conjugated tetramer loaded with the BRLF1 109-117 peptide was used for cell sorting. TCR repertoires of EBV epitope-specific CD8 T cells were deep-sequenced directly ex vivo after tetramer sorting, at acute infection and at convalescence. The donors were a few individuals between roughly 18 and 30 years old who had clinical acute infectious mononucleosis along with laboratory evidence of primary EBV infection. Heparinized peripheral blood was drawn at clinical presentation with mononucleosis symptoms and was drawn again about 6 months later. Ficoll-Paque density gradient centrifugation was used to isolate PBMCs.

The CDR3 has 12 amino acids, counting the end cysteine and phenylalanine. Only the CDR3 DNA stays, 36 bases, in frame from base 1. From a lookup of the germline V gene, CDR1 and CDR2 are MRHNA and SNTAGT. V loses 5 bases, J loses 9 bases, and the germline ends lie 11 bases apart. This clone was detected ten times or more. Base qualities are not recorded, but no much larger clone differs from it by a single base. Total RNA from at least 9,500 sorted tetramer+ CD8 T cells was reverse transcribed into cDNA for TCR profiling. CDR3 regions were amplified by PCR with primers annealing to V and J regions, adding unique molecular identifiers to track templates. Profiling of the TCRalpha and TCRbeta chains was done on the immunoSEQ platform, including the sequencing and error-correction standards of that platform. The authors' pipeline ran thus. Clonal copy numbers were corrected for sequencing and PCR errors, and CDR3s were defined according to IMGT conventions. Analysis was restricted to productive rearrangements and was performed with immunoSEQ Analyzer versions 2.0 and 3.0, and gene-pairing frequencies were further processed in Microsoft Excel. Circos plots were used to visualize V-J pairings, and MEME together with a custom motifSearch program was used to find CDR3 motifs. The probability of generation of TCR sequences was calculated using the OLGA algorithm. A clonotype seen at both visits was called persistent, a clonotype seen only at the acute visit was called nonpersistent, and a clonotype seen only at convalescence was called de novo. A public TCR was defined as an amino acid clonotype used by more than one donor. This is the immuneACCESS table as TCRdb keeps it, with only in-frame sequences that have V and J called. A part of the clones is gone; compared with another copy, unresolved V genes explain less than half, and the rest is unexplained. Clonal size and the V and J genes are those of that table, whereas D and trimming came from the DNA. The sample records thousands of clones, about 32% of which are singletons. Jointly, the top ten make up around 64% of the sample.

Here is what the overall study found, with its caveats: With just three donors in the cohort, the group averages were based on very few individuals. The low acute-to-convalescent clonotype overlap might be partly explained by sampling error, because only a fraction of each donor's blood was analyzed. For BRLF1 (YVL-BR), TCRalpha CDR3 motifs played a dominant role and TCRbeta a minimal role in TCR repertoire selection. Only about 9.7% of unique acute clonotypes persisted into convalescence, yet these made up most of the response; new diverse de novo clonotypes seemingly replaced the rest.

This specimen consisted of EBV YVL epitope tetramer+ CD8+ T cells sorted from PBMCs, obtained during acute infectious mononucleosis. The sample's cell subset or site label is to be understood as: CD8 T cells binding a tetramer with EBV BRLF1 109-117 peptide (YVL-BR). The V gene is TRBV6-4 and the J gene is TRBJ2-1, with the D gene not clear enough to name. This TCR was sampled from a young man with infectious mononucleosis caused by EBV. The nucleotide sequence is given as TGTGCCAGCAGTTTATATTCCAGTGAGCAGTTCTTC. The resulting protein is CASSLYSSEQFF.